Listed here are 15 T cell receptor beta chains from one sample, sequenced in a study of cytomegalovirus exposure and HLA in healthy donors. Primers: 60 Vbeta forward and 13 Jbeta reverse. Some clones are missing from TCRdb's copy, which holds only in-frame ones; the method was immunoSEQ multiplex PCR. The sample consists of just over 150,000 clones, about 88% of them appearing once. Sequenced sample: PBMCs. The receptors were sampled from a woman aged 18-30 years in good health and CMV-seronegative.

The rearrangement uses TRBV29-1 and TRBJ2-5; the match to TRBD1 covers 7 bases. The V and J ends lost 7 bases and 2 bases, in that order; junction bases with no gene match: 13. Germline V CDR1 and CDR2: SQVTM, ANQGSEA. CDR3 length equals 15 residues. CDR3: CSARQGQITQETQYF. For the CDR3, the DNA is TGCAGCGCCCGACAGGGTCAGATAACTCAAGAGACCCAGTACTTC.

As DNA, the CDR3 is TGTGCCAGCAGCTTATCCAGGCCTACTTCCTACGAGCAGTACTTC. Amino acids: CASSLSRPTSYEQYF. The gene calls are TRBV5-5 and TRBJ2-7; no reliable D call. Per the germline V gene, CDR1 is SGHKS and CDR2 is YYEKEE (reference sequence). The CDR3 has 15 amino acids. V lost 2 bases, J lost 1 base, and 13 bases lay in between.

V and J are TRBV11-1 and TRBJ1-1, with no clear D. The germline V gene encodes CDR1 SGHAT and CDR2 FQDESV (reference sequence). V lost 2 bases and J lost 0, with 7 bases in between. This CDR3 spans 14 amino acids. The CDR3 sequence: CASSLTDMNTEAFF. The CDR3 DNA reads TGTGCCAGCAGCTTAACAGATATGAACACTGAAGCTTTCTTT.

This chain uses TRBV6-5 with TRBJ2-5, with TRBD1 identical over 7 bases. Germline lookup yields CDR1 MNHEY and CDR2 SVGAGI. Germline trimming cut 2 bases from V and 11 bases from J; bases unmatched to any gene: 8. The CDR3 loop spans 13 amino acids. This chain's CDR3 is CASSYGQVGEQYF. The CDR3 nucleotides are TGTGCCAGCAGTTACGGACAGGTCGGGGAGCAGTACTTC.

This chain connects TRBV20-1 to TRBJ2-2; D remains ambiguous. Germline CDR1 is DFQATT and CDR2 is SNEGSKA (reference sequence). The CDR3 loop spans 10 amino acids. Deletions cut 6 bases from V and 10 bases from J, with 9 bases between. The CDR3 here is CSANCSELFF. CDR3 in DNA: TGCAGTGCCAACTGCTCGGAGCTGTTTTTT.

This chain uses TRBV5-1 with TRBJ2-3, with TRBD1 matching over 11 bases. The CDR3 has 17 amino acids. J was trimmed by 3 bases and V by 4 bases; bases with no gene match: 10. In germline, CDR1 is SGHRS, CDR2 YFSETQ. As DNA, the CDR3 is TGCGCCAGCAGCCCACATGGCCGGGACAGGGGGACAGATACGCAGTATTTT. Its protein is CASSPHGRDRGTDTQYF.

The V call is TRBV11-2, the J call TRBJ1-2, with no clear D. The CDR3 sequence is 13 residues long. V was trimmed by 11 bases and J by 4 bases, leaving 17 bases between them. In germline, CDR1 is SGHAT, CDR2 FQNNGV. The CDR3 here is CASEGPGLYGYTF. CDR3 nucleotides: TGTGCCTCCGAGGGCCCAGGACTCTATGGCTACACCTTC.

This chain connects TRBV27 to TRBJ2-7; D remains unclear. Looked up from germline, CDR1 is MNHEY and CDR2 is SMNVEV (reference sequence). This CDR3 has 14 residues. V lost 7 bases and J lost 1, with 14 bases in between. CDR3 sequence reads: CASKSVAASYEQYF. As DNA, the CDR3 is TGTGCCAGCAAAAGTGTTGCGGCTTCCTACGAGCAGTACTTC.

This clone occurred a few times. The chain couples TRBV19 to TRBJ2-3; D is perhaps TRBD1 (5 bases). This CDR3 has 14 amino acids. Germline CDR1 reads LNHDA; CDR2 reads SQIVND (reference sequence). Trimming removed 6 bases at V and 8 bases at J, with 18 bases between. The chain's CDR3 is CASRAQGWGGTQYF. Here the CDR3 DNA reads TGTGCCAGTAGGGCACAAGGGTGGGGCGGTACGCAGTATTTT.

The CDR3 DNA sequence: TGTGCCAGCATTAGTTCTGCCTACGAGCAGTACTTC. It yields the protein CASISSAYEQYF. The chain employs TRBV28 and TRBJ2-7, with D unclear. CDR1 MDHEN and CDR2 SYDVKM come from the germline V gene. V gave up 7 bases and J gave up 2 bases, with 9 bases separating them. The CDR3 extends over 12 amino acids.

The chain is built from TRBV5-1 and TRBJ2-7; the match to TRBD1 covers 7 bases. The junction had 7 bases not matched to a gene; V was cut back by 1 base and J by 3 bases. Germline loops: CDR1 SGHRS, CDR2 YFSETQ. This CDR3 is built from 15 residues. CDR3 coding DNA: TGCGCCAGCAGCTTGCACCCAGGGGGAAACTACGAGCAGTACTTC. Its translation: CASSLHPGGNYEQYF.

The V gene is TRBV7-4, the J gene TRBJ1-1, with unresolved D. Germline CDR1 reads SGHVT; CDR2 reads SQSDAQ. Deletions cut 1 base from V and 3 bases from J, with 3 bases between. The CDR3 is made up of 12 amino acids. The CDR3 sequence is CASSLVYTEAFF. CDR3 bases: TGTGCCAGCAGCTTAGTATACACTGAAGCTTTCTTT.

The chain has TRBV11-2 and TRBJ1-6; no clear D. This CDR3 region has 19 residues. Looked up from germline, CDR1 is SGHAT and CDR2 is FQNNGV. V was cut by 0 bases and J by 0 bases, with 15 bases left in between. The chain's CDR3 is CASSLDLTRRSSYNSPLHF. CDR3 DNA: TGTGCCAGCAGCTTAGATCTGACTAGAAGGAGCTCCTATAATTCACCCCTCCACTTT.

This clone was detected only a few times. The J gene is TRBJ2-7, the V gene TRBV7-8; a possible D gene is TRBD1 (6 bases). V was clipped by 8 bases and J by 4 bases, with 15 bases between them. CDR3 length equals 13 residues. Germline assignment: CDR1 SGHVS and CDR2 FQNEAQ. CDR3 in amino acids: CASARTVSYEQYF. CDR3 DNA sequence: TGTGCCAGCGCCCGGACAGTAAGTTACGAGCAGTACTTC.

This clone was counted a single time. The chain is built from TRBV28 and TRBJ2-7, with D maybe TRBD1 (6 bases). The CDR3 loop spans 14 amino acids. V gave up 6 bases and J gave up 3 bases, with 15 bases separating them. Per the germline V gene, CDR1 is MDHEN and CDR2 is SYDVKM. The CDR3 nucleotides read TGTGCCAGCAGGGTGCCGGGACAACTCTACGAGCAGTACTTC. Translating gives CASRVPGQLYEQYF.